Listed here are 32 T cell receptor beta chains from one sample, sequenced in a study of T cell clonality in common variable immunodeficiency. Assay used: immunoSEQ multiplex PCR; TCRdb lists only in-frame clones, some missing. The record shows over 50,000 clones for this sample, with no singletons present. Specimen: peripheral blood mononuclear cells. Receptors were obtained from a person between 18 and 75 years old in good health.

The sample holds many counts of this clone. The CDR3 sequence is CASSQRPQGERAEAFF. The DNA read from the CDR3 is TGCGCCAGCAGCCAACGACCCCAGGGTGAAAGGGCTGAA. This chain joins TRBV5-1 and TRBJ1-1; a possible D gene is TRBD1 (5 bases). The CDR3 end lies 3 residues beyond the end of the read and is filled in from the germline J gene. The germline V gene encodes CDR1 SGHRS and CDR2 YFSETQ. CDR3 length: 16 amino acids. Trimming took off 4 bases at V and 6 bases at J, with 22 bases between the two ends. The variable domain in full, with the rest retrieved from reference TRBV5-1 and TRBJ1-1, is KAGVTQTPRYLIKTRGQQVTLSCSPISGHRSVSWYQQTPGQGLQFLFEYFSETQRNKGNFPGRFSGRQFSNSRSEMNVSTLELGDSALYLCASSQRPQGERAEAFFGQGTRLTVV.

Many counts were recorded for this clone. The read gets to within 3 residues of the CDR3 end, and the germline J gene fills in the rest. The chain recombines TRBV29-1 with TRBJ1-1, with TRBD1 matching 7 bases. Unmatched junction bases numbered 7, after V lost 8 bases and J lost 7 bases. The CDR3 extends over 11 amino acids. In germline, CDR1 is SQVTM, CDR2 ANQGSEA. This CDR3 reads CSIRQGFEAFF. The sequenced part of the CDR3 DNA is TGCAGCATCCGACAGGGCTTTGAA.

With regard to this clone: The read finishes 3 residues shy of the CDR3 end, and the germline J gene is used to complete it. The chain is built from TRBV2 and TRBJ1-1; D may be TRBD1 (5 bases). Germline V gives CDR1 SNHLY, CDR2 FYNNEI. The CDR3 is 14 amino acids. The part of the CDR3 DNA that was read is TGTGCCAGCAGTGAAGCGAGCGGGGCTCGAGGA. Protein product: CASSEASGARG. The entire CDR3 protein reads CASSEASGARGAFF.

In the case of this clone: With the read ending 3 residues before the CDR3 end, the germline J gene is used to fill in that end. The chain employs TRBV6-2 or TRBV6-3 and TRBJ1-3; no reliable D call. This CDR3 is built from 14 residues. Between the trimmed V and J ends, which lost 6 bases and 1 base, there was a span of 10 bases. CDR1 and CDR2 (germline): MNHEY, SVGEGT. The part of the CDR3 DNA that was read is TGTGCCAGCAGACTGACAATTTCTGGAAACACC. Protein: CASRLTISGNT. The whole CDR3 sequence is CASRLTISGNTIYF.

This clone was seen a few times. Read sequence stops 3 residues before the CDR3 end, and the germline J gene provides the missing end. The V and J genes are TRBV10-3 and TRBJ2-7; 11 bases are shared with TRBD2. CDR1 is ENHRY, CDR2 SYGVKD, per germline. V lost 9 bases to trimming and J lost 3 bases; unmatched junction nucleotides: 16. The CDR3 length is 17 residues. The chain's CDR3 is CAIRTSGSAEGFYEQYF. CDR3 DNA, as far as it was read: TGTGCCATACGGACTAGCGGGTCCGCCGAGGGCTTCTACGAG.

This clone was seen a handful of times. The missing CDR3 end, 3 residues past where the read stops, is filled in from the germline J gene. The chain couples TRBV20-1 to TRBJ1-1; 7 bases align to TRBD1. V was pared by 2 bases and J by 0 bases, with 9 bases of the junction left unmatched. This CDR3 has 16 amino acids. Germline CDR1 and CDR2: DFQATT and SNEGSKA (reference sequence). The CDR3 spells CSARRAPGQMNTEAFF. The part of the CDR3 DNA that was read is TGCAGTGCTAGACGAGCCCCGGGACAGATGAACACTGAA.

The sample holds many counts of this clone. At one end the junction does not follow the germline gene, possibly because of a read error. The CDR3 extends 3 residues past the end of the read, so its final part is completed from the germline J gene. Other nucleotide sequences in the sample specify the same CDR3. The chain uses TRBV4-2 and TRBJ2-7; 15 nucleotides line up with TRBD2. The CDR3 has 15 amino acids. CDR1 LGHNA and CDR2 YNFKEQ come from the germline V gene. Here the CDR3 reads CASSRGLAGGYEQYF. CDR3 DNA (partial): TGCGCCAGCAGCCGTGGACTAGCGGGAGGGTACGAG.

Regarding this clone: The DNA ends 3 residues before the CDR3 does, and the rest of the CDR3 is filled in from the germline J gene. The rearrangement joins TRBV5-1 to TRBJ2-3; no clear D gene. There are 15 residues in the CDR3. The germline V gene encodes CDR1 SGHRS and CDR2 YFSETQ. This CDR3 reads CASSLSPNSQETQYF. The CDR3 bases that were read are TGCGCCAGCAGCTTATCTCCGAACAGTCAAGAGACG.

Ten or more counts support this clone. The read ends 3 residues early relative to the CDR3; the germline J gene fills the gap. The rearrangement uses TRBV5-1 and TRBJ2-3; 11 bases agree with TRBD2. Germline V lookup: CDR1 SGHRS, CDR2 YFSETQ. CDR3 size: 15 residues. V gave up 2 bases and J gave up 1 base; unmatched junction bases: 0. The covered CDR3 bases are TGCGCCAGCAGCTTTAGCGGGAGGGGCACAGATACG. It codes for CASSFSGRGTDT. The whole CDR3 is CASSFSGRGTDTQYF.

The sample holds many counts of this clone. The read is 3 residues too short to cover the CDR3 end, so that end is filled in from the germline J gene. The rearrangement links TRBV5-1 to TRBJ2-7; D call uncertain. The V end lost 5 bases, the J end lost 5 bases, and 17 bases lay between the germline ends. This CDR3 region has 14 residues. The germline V gene has CDR1 SGHRS and CDR2 YFSETQ. The CDR3 bases that were read are TGCGCCAGCAGACGTGTCCCTCGACTCGACGAG. It specifies CASRRVPRLDE. The full CDR3 reads CASRRVPRLDEQYF.

This clone was counted ten times or more. The CDR3 loop reads CASSQQENTEAFF. CDR3 DNA (partial): TGTGCCAGCAGTCAACAGGAGAACACTGAA. V usage is TRBV7-3 and J usage is TRBJ1-1; the D gene is possibly TRBD1 (5 bases). The read terminates 3 residues before the CDR3 end, so the remaining end is supplied by the germline J gene. V was trimmed by 6 bases and J by 1 base, leaving 9 bases between them. Germline V gene sequence: CDR1 SGHTA, CDR2 FQGTGA. The CDR3 runs 13 residues.

This clone was seen ten or more times. The observed sequence ends 3 residues before the CDR3 terminus, with the missing tail filled in from the germline J gene. The chain combines TRBV29-1 with TRBJ2-1, with TRBD2 identical over 8 bases. Germline assignment: CDR1 SQVTM and CDR2 ANQGSEA. The CDR3 has 13 amino acids. V shed 7 bases, J shed 4 bases, and the junction held 6 bases outside the gene matches. The CDR3 DNA, read in part, is TGCAGCGGAAGCGGGAGACAGTACAATGAG. Its translation: CSGSGRQYNE. From start to end, the CDR3 is CSGSGRQYNEQFF.

Concerning this clone itself: The read halts 3 residues ahead of the CDR3 end, with the missing end drawn from the germline J gene. The chain is built from TRBV23-1 and TRBJ2-3, with D perhaps matching TRBD1 (5 bases). TRBV23-1 is placed among ORFs of uncertain function. The CDR3 is 15 amino acids. The CDR3 bases that were read are TGCGCCAGCAGTCACCAGGGCGTGTCACAAGAGACG. This translates into CASSHQGVSQET. The CDR3 as a whole reads CASSHQGVSQETQYF.

This clone showed up many times. The read gets to within 3 residues of the CDR3 end, and the germline J gene fills in the rest. The chain is built from TRBV5-1 and TRBJ2-5; TRBD1 might be the D (6 bases). The ends were cut back, 2 bases at V and 4 bases at J, with 12 bases in the middle. The CDR3 runs 14 residues. Germline CDR1 is SGHRS and CDR2 is YFSETQ. The CDR3 sequence is CASSLTGQGETQYF. The CDR3 DNA, read in part, is TGCGCCAGCAGCTTAACAGGGCAAGGAGAGACC.

Remarks on this clone: The read gets to within 3 residues of the CDR3 end, and the germline J gene fills in the rest. The V and J genes are TRBV2 and TRBJ2-3; TRBD1 matches at 10 bases. J was trimmed by 4 bases and V by 5 bases; bases with no gene match: 12. The germline gives CDR1 SNHLY, CDR2 FYNNEI. The CDR3 extends over 17 amino acids. CDR3 in amino acids: CASSTSLTGGEPDTQYF. The covered CDR3 bases are TGTGCCAGCAGTACATCACTGACAGGGGGCGAACCAGATACG.

This clone was counted many times. The sequenced fragment ends 3 residues before the CDR3 boundary, so the rest is inferred from the germline J gene. Different DNA sequences within this sample yield the same CDR3. The chain is built from TRBV7-8 and TRBJ2-3; TRBD2 might be the D (6 bases). The CDR3 runs to 12 residues. From germline, CDR1 is SGHVS and CDR2 FQNEAQ. CDR3 amino acids: CASSPATRTQYF. The part of the CDR3 DNA that was read is TGTGCCAGCAGCCCGGCGACTAGGACG.

The sample holds many counts of this clone. The read falls 3 residues short of the CDR3 end, and the missing part is taken from the germline J gene. The chain has TRBV4-1 and TRBJ2-7; TRBD2 matches 10 bases. This CDR3 is built from 15 residues. The ends lost 4 bases at V and 5 bases at J; junction bases unmatched: 8. CDR1 and CDR2 (germline): MGHRA, YSYEKL. The CDR3 sequence: CASSPSGRAFDEQYF. The part of the CDR3 DNA that was read is TGCGCCAGCAGCCCGAGCGGGAGGGCCTTTGACGAG.

Points on this clone: The read stops 3 residues short of the end of the CDR3; the missing end is completed from the germline J gene. The gene calls are TRBV5-1 and TRBJ1-1; 7 bases line up with TRBD1. The CDR3 has 15 amino acids. Unmatched junction bases numbered 4, after V lost 2 bases and J lost 0 bases. Per germline, CDR1 SGHRS and CDR2 YFSETQ. The CDR3 bases that were read are TGCGCCAGCAGCTTAACAGGGGAGGTGAACACTGAA. Translation: CASSLTGEVNTE. The whole CDR3 sequence reads CASSLTGEVNTEAFF.

This clone has more than one count but fewer than ten. Sequencing ends 3 residues short of the CDR3 end; the germline J gene provides the rest. The chain carries TRBV6-1 and TRBJ2-2; TRBD1 matches 8 bases. The CDR3 is 16 amino acids. The germline V gene has CDR1 MNHNS and CDR2 SASEGT. The CDR3 reads CASSVRGLVPNEKLFF. CDR3 DNA, as far as it was read: TGTGCCAGCAGTGTCAGGGGGCTGGTTCCTAATGAAAAG.

In this sample, this clone turned up many times. Germline and junction disagree at one end, which may indicate a read error. Sequencing ends 3 residues short of the CDR3 end; the germline J gene provides the rest. J is TRBJ2-2 and V is TRBV7-7, with 11 bases lining up with TRBD2. The CDR3 spans 17 residues. The V gene's germline CDR1 is SSHAT and CDR2 FNYEAQ (reference sequence). The part of the CDR3 DNA that was read is TGTGCTAGCAGGAATCTAGCGGGGGGACGACACACCGGGGAG. Protein product: CASRNLAGGRHTGE. The entire CDR3 protein is CASRNLAGGRHTGELFF.

This clone was counted at least ten times. One end of the junction fails to match germline, which may point to a read error. Read sequence stops 3 residues before the CDR3 end, and the germline J gene provides the missing end. The rearrangement links TRBV4-2 to TRBJ1-4; no clear D gene. The length of the CDR3 is 13 residues. CDR1 LGHNA and CDR2 YNFKEQ come from the germline V gene. The CDR3 bases that were read are TGCGCCAGCAGCCAAGAACAAGGTGAAAAA. It translates to CASSQEQGEK. In full, the CDR3 reads CASSQEQGEKLFF.

This clone showed up just a few times. From the germline J gene comes the end of the CDR3, since the read stops 3 residues before it. The chain links TRBV5-1 to TRBJ1-2; no firm D call. CDR1 and CDR2 (germline): SGHRS, YFSETQ. The CDR3 has 13 amino acids. The ends were cut back, 3 bases at V and 4 bases at J, with 10 bases in the middle. CDR3 in amino acids: CASSYTASYGYTF. Incomplete CDR3 DNA: TGCGCCAGCAGCTATACAGCTTCCTATGGC.

This clone was detected many times. The CDR3 is cut off 3 residues early in the read; its end comes from the germline J gene. The chain carries TRBV29-1 and TRBJ2-2, with 15 bases that match TRBD2. The V segment lost 4 bases and the J segment 6 bases; nucleotides outside the gene matches: 3. Germline V gene data show CDR1 as SQVTM and CDR2 as ANQGSEA. The CDR3 covers 15 residues. CDR3 loop: CSVGGTSGRPGELFF. CDR3 DNA, as far as it was read: TGCAGCGTTGGCGGGACTAGCGGGAGGCCCGGGGAG.

The table lists this clone with many counts. The CDR3 end falls 3 residues outside the read, so it is completed with the germline J gene. V gene TRBV20-1 combines with J gene TRBJ1-1; the match to TRBD1 covers 8 bases. Germline V gene data show CDR1 as DFQATT and CDR2 as SNEGSKA (reference sequence). This CDR3 region has 11 residues. The sequenced CDR3 bases are TGCAGTGCTGGATGGGACAGGGAA. Translating gives CSAGWDRE. The CDR3 in full is CSAGWDREAFF.

This clone has a count of ten or more. The CDR3 protein is CASSSDLANEQYF. The CDR3 DNA, read in part, is TGTGCCAGCAGCTCAGATCTAGCGAACGAG. The V gene is TRBV7-2, the J gene TRBJ2-7, with D maybe TRBD2 (6 bases). Coverage ceases 3 residues before the CDR3 finishes, and the germline J gene fills in the end. The germline V gene has CDR1 SGHTA and CDR2 FQGNSA. The CDR3 loop spans 13 amino acids. V was cut by 4 bases and J by 5 bases, with 12 bases left in between. Full variable domain (remainder filled in from reference TRBV7-2 and TRBJ2-7): GAGVSQSPSNKVTEKGKDVELRCDPISGHTALYWYRQSLGQGLEFLIYFQGNSAPDKSGLPSDRFSAERTGGSVSTLTIQRTQQEDSAVYLCASSSDLANEQYFGPGTRLTVT.

This clone was observed at least ten times. The read terminates 3 residues ahead of where the CDR3 ends, so the germline J gene completes it. V and J are TRBV20-1 and TRBJ2-1; 15 nucleotides agree with TRBD2. V was pared by 4 bases and J by 8 bases, with 9 bases of the junction left unmatched. The CDR3 has 16 residues. Germline-derived CDR1 and CDR2 are DFQATT and SNEGSKA (reference sequence). CDR3 DNA, as far as it was read: TGCAGTGCTACAGACAGCGGACTAGCGGGAGGGCATGAG. Its protein product is CSATDSGLAGGHE. The whole CDR3 sequence reads CSATDSGLAGGHEQFF.

This clone occurred many times. The read ends 3 residues before the CDR3 terminus; that terminus is restored from the germline J gene. The chain links TRBV20-1 to TRBJ2-2; maybe TRBD1 (6 bases). There are 13 residues in the CDR3. Germline loops: CDR1 DFQATT, CDR2 SNEGSKA (reference sequence). Trimming cost V 5 bases and J 1 base, with 8 bases left between them. Incomplete CDR3 DNA: TGCAGTGCTCCGGACAGGAACACCGGGGAG. This gives the protein CSAPDRNTGE. The entire CDR3 protein reads CSAPDRNTGELFF.

This clone was picked up many times. The read comes to an end 3 residues before the CDR3 does, leaving the germline J gene to fill in the end. The genes are TRBV5-5 and TRBJ1-1; TRBD1 matches at 7 bases. V lost 2 bases, J lost 5 bases, and 9 bases stayed unmatched. The CDR3 runs to 15 residues. CDR1 SGHKS and CDR2 YYEKEE come from the germline V gene (reference sequence). CDR3 protein: CASSFSQGVGTEAFF. The sequenced part of the CDR3 DNA is TGTGCCAGCAGCTTTAGCCAGGGGGTTGGGACTGAA.

This clone was observed many times. From the germline J gene comes the end of the CDR3, since the read stops 3 residues before it. The chain is built from TRBV5-1 and TRBJ2-7, with a weak D call TRBD2 (6 bases). CDR1 SGHRS and CDR2 YFSETQ come from the germline V gene. The length of the CDR3 is 13 residues. Trimming removed 3 bases at V and 3 bases at J, with 10 bases between. This CDR3 is CASSSGTVYEQYF. Partial CDR3 DNA: TGCGCCAGCAGCTCGGGGACTGTCTACGAG.

This clone was seen ten or more times. The read finishes 3 residues shy of the CDR3 end, and the germline J gene is used to complete it. This CDR3 is also generated by other DNA sequences in the sample. This rearrangement joins TRBV19 to TRBJ1-3; possibly TRBD1 for D (6 bases). CDR1 and CDR2 from the germline V gene are LNHDA and SQIVND (reference sequence). Trimming removed 8 bases at V and 3 bases at J, with 14 bases between. The CDR3 sequence is 14 residues long. The CDR3 DNA, read in part, is TGTGCCAGTGCTAACAGGGCGGGTGGAAACACC. Translating it yields CASANRAGGNT. The full CDR3 is CASANRAGGNTIYF.

This clone occurred many times. The CDR3 extends 3 residues past the end of the read, so its final part is completed from the germline J gene. The V call is TRBV30, the J call TRBJ1-3; D uncertain. This CDR3 spans 12 amino acids. V lost 6 bases to trimming and J lost 0 bases, with 6 bases between them. CDR1 and CDR2 (germline): GTSNPN, SVGIG (reference sequence). Incomplete CDR3 DNA: TGTGCCTGCCTTCGCTCTGGAAACACC. It translates to CACLRSGNT. From start to end, the CDR3 is CACLRSGNTIYF.

Details on this clone: Read data end 3 residues before the CDR3 end; the end is taken from the germline J gene. V gene TRBV20-1 combines with J gene TRBJ2-1; a weak D match, TRBD1 (5 bases). Trimming cost V 6 bases and J 4 bases, with 13 bases left between them. This CDR3 contains 13 residues. Germline V lookup: CDR1 DFQATT, CDR2 SNEGSKA (reference sequence). This CDR3 reads CSAGQANYNEQFF. The sequenced CDR3 bases are TGCAGTGCGGGGCAGGCGAATTACAATGAG.